This T cell receptor (beta chain) was sequenced in a study of blood T cell repertoires in COVID-19. Overall study context: T cells, B-cell-depleted T cells, or PBMCs provided the cDNA or gDNA that served as material.

Germline lookup yields CDR1 SGHRS and CDR2 YFSETQ. The J segment lost 5 bases and the V segment lost 0 bases, leaving 6 bases of the junction unmatched. The CDR3 has 15 amino acids. Assay: immunoSEQ multiplex PCR; the TCRdb copy retains only in-frame clones and omits some. Counted here are 110,000 to 150,000 clones, about nine tenths occurring once; the ten biggest clones make up about 4.4%. The sequence derives from a man aged 50-59 years who had recovered from COVID-19. What was sequenced was PBMCs or T cells enriched from blood (not recorded which). The chain couples TRBV5-1 to TRBJ2-5; TRBD1 matches at 8 bases. In DNA form, the CDR3 reads TGCGCCAGCAGCTTGGCCCAGGGGGCAGGGGAGACCCAGTACTTC. Translation: CASSLAQGAGETQYF.